These 25 T cell receptor beta chains were all obtained from the same sample, sequenced in a study of blood T cells in healthy people across ages. The use of a sample-barcoded 5' primer and a J-beta primer mix characterized a second PCR of roughly 6 to 11 cycles. TCRdb re-analysed the 5' RACE reads in MiXCR, keeping a single row per CDR3 protein. Here the sample spans fewer than 950,000 distinct CDR3 sequences, approximately 55% being singletons. Sequencing was performed on blood. The receptors stem from an elderly man in good health.

The chain is built from TRBV7-2 and TRBJ2-3; possible D gene TRBD2, 5 bases. V was shortened by 5 bases and J by 1 base, with 13 bases between the two germline ends. The CDR3 loop spans 15 amino acids. From germline, CDR1 is SGHTA and CDR2 FQGNSA. CDR3 nucleotides: TGTGCCAGCAGCCCGGCGGGTTGGGGCACAGATACGCAGTATTTT. Amino acid sequence: CASSPAGWGTDTQYF.

The sample holds a few counts of this clonotype. The chain employs TRBV29-1 and TRBJ2-7; D is possibly TRBD1 or TRBD2 (5 bases each). Germline CDR1 SQVTM, CDR2 ANQGSEA. The CDR3 length is 11 residues. The ends were cut back, 7 bases at V and 6 bases at J, with 13 bases in the middle. CDR3 nucleotide sequence: TGCAGCGGGACCGGGACGGGCGAGCAGTACTTC. Protein: CSGTGTGEQYF.

As to this clonotype: A much larger clonotype is one base distant, so this may be a read error. The V call is TRBV20-1, the J call TRBJ2-5; 11 bases agree with TRBD2. The CDR3 loop spans 15 amino acids. CDR1 and CDR2 from the germline V gene are DFQATT and SNEGSKA (reference sequence). The CDR3 DNA follows: TGCAGGGCGGATCTAGCGGGAGGCCTCCAAGGGACCCAGTACTTC. It yields the protein CRADLAGGLQGTQYF.

CDR3 nucleotides: TGTGCCAGCAGCCTTACAATTAACTATGGCTACACCTTC. Translation: CASSLTINYGYTF. This chain links TRBV27 with TRBJ1-2; D call uncertain. Germline CDR1 MNHEY, CDR2 SMNVEV (reference sequence). This CDR3 comprises 13 residues. V lost 6 bases and J 1 base, leaving 9 bases between the germline ends.

The gene calls are TRBV18 and TRBJ2-7; the D gene is possibly TRBD2 (6 bases). Per the germline V gene, CDR1 is KGHSH and CDR2 is LQKENI. CDR3 length: 16 amino acids. The V end lost 4 bases, the J end lost 0 bases, and 16 bases lay between the germline ends. CDR3 nucleotide sequence: TGTGCCAGCTCACTTCTTTCCGGGACTTTCTCCTACGAGCAGTACTTC. It is translated as CASSLLSGTFSYEQYF.

This clonotype was picked up a small number of times. The chain uses TRBV7-8 and TRBJ1-4; TRBD1 matches 8 bases. V lost 2 bases and J lost 5; bases outside the gene matches: 13. The CDR3 is made up of 18 amino acids. Germline V gene lookup returns CDR1 SGHVS and CDR2 FQNEAQ. CDR3 in amino acids: CASSLRASRTGKNEKLFF. The CDR3 nucleotides are TGTGCCAGCAGCTTACGAGCCAGTCGGACAGGGAAAAATGAAAAACTGTTTTTT.

The J gene is TRBJ2-3, the V gene TRBV6-6; D not resolved. The CDR3 is 13 amino acids. CDR1 MNHNY and CDR2 SVGAGI come from the germline V gene (reference sequence). V lost 7 bases to trimming and J lost 3 bases, with 11 bases between them. The CDR3 DNA follows: TGTGCCAGCAACGAGATGGTGACAGATACGCAGTATTTT. This codes for CASNEMVTDTQYF.

The chain couples TRBV6-1 to TRBJ1-1; no firm D call. The V end was cut by 1 base, the J end by 6 bases, with 15 bases between. The V gene's germline CDR1 is MNHNS and CDR2 SASEGT. The CDR3 length is 15 residues. The CDR3 DNA reads as TGTGCCAGCAGTGAAGAGTCGTTTGGGAGGGCTGAAGCTTTCTTT. Residues: CASSEESFGRAEAFF.

The chain employs TRBV24-1 and TRBJ2-3; 8 nucleotides line up with TRBD1. Looked up from germline, CDR1 is KGHDR and CDR2 is SFDVKD. This CDR3 comprises 17 residues. V lost 3 bases to trimming and J lost 2 bases; unmatched junction nucleotides: 9. The CDR3 spells CATSDQTGGRTTDTQYF. In DNA, the CDR3 is TGTGCCACCAGTGATCAAACAGGGGGAAGGACCACAGATACGCAGTATTTT.

V is TRBV19 and J is TRBJ2-7; D ambiguous. The last part of the DNA fits TRBJ2-5 better; the J call may be wrong. Germline loops: CDR1 LNHDA, CDR2 SQIVND (reference sequence). The CDR3 runs 13 residues. The CDR3 bases are TGTGCCAGTAGTATACAAGGGCTTGGGACCCAGTACTTC. This encodes CASSIQGLGTQYF.

In this sample, this clonotype turned up a few times. The genes are TRBV15 and TRBJ2-7; D is uncertain. CDR1 is LNHNV, CDR2 YYDKDF, per germline (reference sequence). This CDR3 region has 13 residues. The V gene lost 4 bases and the J gene lost 1 base, with 8 bases spanning the gap. The CDR3 bases are TGTGCCACCAGCATCGACGGTTCCTACGAGCAGTACTTC. The encoded protein is CATSIDGSYEQYF.

This clonotype was recorded at least ten times. The chain uses TRBV20-1 and TRBJ2-5; TRBD2 might be the D (5 bases). The CDR3 covers 16 residues. Trimming removed 0 bases from V and 11 bases from J, with 25 bases in between. Germline values: CDR1 DFQATT, CDR2 SNEGSKA (reference sequence). CDR3 nucleotides: TGCAGTGCTAGAGATCCGGCTCGAGGGTTATACAATGAGCAGTACTTC. It yields the protein CSARDPARGLYNEQYF.

The chain has TRBV4-1 and TRBJ1-4; D gene ambiguous. This CDR3 has 13 amino acids. Germline-derived CDR1 and CDR2 are MGHRA and YSYEKL. Trimming left V 4 bases short and J 4 bases short, with 7 bases between. CDR3 protein: CASSRRVNEKLFF. The CDR3 nucleotides read TGCGCCAGCAGCCGCCGGGTTAATGAAAAACTGTTTTTT.

The V call is TRBV27, the J call TRBJ1-2; D perhaps matches TRBD1 (6 bases). The CDR3 runs to 18 residues. Germline CDR1 MNHEY, CDR2 SMNVEV (reference sequence). Trimming removed 6 bases from V and 5 bases from J, with 28 bases in between. Here the CDR3 reads CASSFNPGRGDLGYGYTF. The DNA for the CDR3 is TGTGCCAGCAGCTTCAACCCTGGAAGGGGGGACCTAGGGTATGGCTACACCTTC.

V gene TRBV20-1 combines with J gene TRBJ1-6; 8 positions agree with TRBD1. The V gene's germline CDR1 is DFQATT and CDR2 SNEGSKA (reference sequence). J was trimmed by 10 bases and V by 5 bases; bases with no gene match: 13. The CDR3 spans 15 residues. The CDR3 DNA reads as TGCAGTGCTCCCTCGGAGGCAGGGGGCTTGTCACCCCTCCACTTT. It yields the protein CSAPSEAGGLSPLHF.

The sample holds a few counts of this clonotype. The J gene is TRBJ2-7, the V gene TRBV20-1, with 8 positions matching TRBD2. V dropped 4 bases and J dropped 0; count of bases not matched to a gene: 8. This CDR3 has 15 residues. The germline gives CDR1 DFQATT, CDR2 SNEGSKA (reference sequence). The CDR3 spells CSATGPLAASYEQYF. The CDR3 DNA sequence: TGCAGTGCTACAGGGCCACTAGCGGCCTCCTACGAGCAGTACTTC.

The rearrangement links TRBV2 to TRBJ2-3; D not resolved. From germline, CDR1 is SNHLY and CDR2 FYNNEI. V was shortened by 2 bases and J by 0 bases, with 6 bases between the two germline ends. CDR3 length equals 14 residues. CDR3 sequence: CASSESASTDTQYF. The CDR3, as DNA: TGTGCCAGCAGTGAATCGGCTAGCACAGATACGCAGTATTTT.

This clonotype occurred a few times. The rearrangement joins TRBV10-3 to TRBJ2-5, with D perhaps matching TRBD1 (5 bases). This CDR3 is built from 16 residues. The germline V gene encodes CDR1 ENHRY and CDR2 SYGVKD. Trimming took off 4 bases at V and 0 bases at J, with 15 bases between the two ends. The CDR3 DNA is TGTGCCATCAGTGTATGGCAGGGCCAGGACCAAGAGACCCAGTACTTC. It specifies CAISVWQGQDQETQYF.

The chain links TRBV10-3 to TRBJ2-5, with D possibly being TRBD2 (6 bases). This CDR3 comprises 14 residues. V shed 0 bases and J shed 5 bases, with 10 bases lying between them. Germline-derived CDR1 and CDR2 are ENHRY and SYGVKD. This CDR3 is CAISESRGLETQYF. The CDR3 bases are TGTGCCATCAGTGAGTCGCGGGGTCTCGAGACCCAGTACTTC.

This sequence joins TRBV20-1 and TRBJ2-7; D call uncertain. The germline V gene encodes CDR1 DFQATT and CDR2 SNEGSKA (reference sequence). The length of the CDR3 is 12 residues. V was clipped by 3 bases and J by 3 bases, with 9 bases between them. CDR3 loop: CSASPSLYEQYF. As DNA, the CDR3 is TGCAGTGCTAGCCCAAGTCTCTACGAGCAGTACTTC.

The chain couples TRBV14 to TRBJ2-1, with 9 bases aligning to TRBD1. This CDR3 spans 14 amino acids. Germline V gene sequence: CDR1 SGHDN, CDR2 FVKESK. V trimming: 1 base; J trimming: 9 bases; junction bases outside the gene matches: 4. Here the CDR3 DNA reads TGTGCCAGCAGCCAAGCTACAGGGGGCGGTGAGCAGTTCTTC. Its translation is CASSQATGGGEQFF.

Only one count was recorded for this clonotype. The V call is TRBV6-5, the J call TRBJ2-3; weak D call: TRBD2 (6 bases). The CDR3 is 15 residues long. V dropped 6 bases and J dropped 2 bases, with 15 bases sitting between them. Germline V lookup: CDR1 MNHEY, CDR2 SVGAGI. The CDR3 region has the DNA TGTGCCAGCAGGAACGGGGGTATATACACAGATACGCAGTATTTT. Residues: CASRNGGIYTDTQYF.

In its sample, this clonotype was seen a few times. The gene calls are TRBV29-1 and TRBJ1-3, with D perhaps matching TRBD1 (6 bases). V lost 0 bases to trimming and J lost 4 bases, with 10 bases between them. Looked up from germline, CDR1 is SQVTM and CDR2 is ANQGSEA. The CDR3 length is 14 residues. CDR3 region: CSVEDRGAGNTIYF. In DNA, the CDR3 is TGCAGCGTTGAAGACAGGGGAGCCGGAAACACCATATATTTT. Variable domain in full (rest from reference TRBV29-1 and TRBJ1-3): SAVISQKPSRDICQRGTSLTIQCQVDSQVTMMFWYRQQPGQSLTLIATANQGSEATYESGFVIDKFPISRPNLTFSTLTVSNMSPEDSSIYLCSVEDRGAGNTIYFGEGSWLTVV.

This sequence joins TRBV15 and TRBJ2-7; 8 bases match TRBD2. Germline CDR1 is LNHNV and CDR2 is YYDKDF (reference sequence). The CDR3 has 17 residues. The trim removed 3 bases at V and 1 base at J, leaving 11 bases unmatched. The CDR3 region has the DNA TGTGCCACCAGCAGCGGACTTGTGGGACTAGATTCCTACGAGCAGTACTTC. Translation gives CATSSGLVGLDSYEQYF.

The table lists this clonotype with a few counts. J is TRBJ2-1 and V is TRBV10-1; 16 bases map to TRBD2. CDR1 WNHNN and CDR2 SYGVQD come from the germline V gene (reference sequence). The CDR3 length is 15 residues. The trim removed 5 bases at V and 13 bases at J, leaving 8 bases unmatched. CDR3 residues: CASSPGLAGGPGQFF. As DNA, the CDR3 is TGCGCCAGCAGTCCGGGACTAGCGGGAGGGCCGGGTCAGTTCTTC.